This T cell receptor beta chain is drawn from a study of PD-1 blockade in classical Hodgkin lymphoma. Regarding the study as a whole: CD8+ TCR diversity did not rise significantly by C4D1, unlike CD4+. Although disease activity or prior therapy may be involved, causes of the repertoire differences remain undefined.

The data were produced by immunoSEQ multiplex PCR, yet TCRdb's version contains in-frame clones alone and is incomplete. The repertoire has about 28,000 clones, nearly 80% of them found once; the top ten carry 30% to 45%. After removal of 1 base from V and 2 bases from J, the junction contained 3 bases not matched to a gene. The CDR3 runs to 15 residues. Germline loops: CDR1 SGHTA, CDR2 FQGTGA. To note about this clone: Its cognate antigen is unknown.

Every patient was affected by relapse after autologous stem cell transplantation, while exposure to brentuximab vedotin was not uniform. The chain uses TRBV7-3 and TRBJ2-3, with 7 bases identical to TRBD1. The sample here was peripheral blood mononuclear cells (PBMCs), taken before the second cycle of nivolumab. The TCR originated in a human donor with classical Hodgkin lymphoma. CDR3 sequence (DNA): TGTGCCAGCAGCTTAATGGGGACAGCCACAGATACGCAGTATTTT. This sequence encodes CASSLMGTATDTQYF.